The sample holds many counts of the clone carrying this TCR beta chain. The target antigen is unknown. The sample is drawn from a study of CD8 T cells in ankylosing spondylitis. Trimming took off 6 bases at V and 1 base at J, with 9 bases between the two ends. The CDR3 runs 14 residues. TCRdb reprocessed the 5' RACE reads via MiXCR and lists one record per CDR3 protein. Found here are 700,000 to 850,000 distinct CDR3 sequences, 12% of them singletons; the top ten hold approximately 0.5%. General study findings and limits: Seemingly characteristic of ankylosing spondylitis blood was a TCR beta motif consisting of under 10 highly homologous variants.

Sequencing was carried out using blood, either unsorted or a sorted T cell fraction (not recorded which). This chain uses TRBV12-3 or TRBV12-4 with TRBJ2-2; maybe TRBD1 (6 bases). The sequence came from a male donor with ankylosing spondylitis. CDR3 region: CASSEQGNTGELFF. The CDR3 DNA is TGTGCCAGCAGCGAACAGGGGAACACCGGGGAGCTGTTTTTT.